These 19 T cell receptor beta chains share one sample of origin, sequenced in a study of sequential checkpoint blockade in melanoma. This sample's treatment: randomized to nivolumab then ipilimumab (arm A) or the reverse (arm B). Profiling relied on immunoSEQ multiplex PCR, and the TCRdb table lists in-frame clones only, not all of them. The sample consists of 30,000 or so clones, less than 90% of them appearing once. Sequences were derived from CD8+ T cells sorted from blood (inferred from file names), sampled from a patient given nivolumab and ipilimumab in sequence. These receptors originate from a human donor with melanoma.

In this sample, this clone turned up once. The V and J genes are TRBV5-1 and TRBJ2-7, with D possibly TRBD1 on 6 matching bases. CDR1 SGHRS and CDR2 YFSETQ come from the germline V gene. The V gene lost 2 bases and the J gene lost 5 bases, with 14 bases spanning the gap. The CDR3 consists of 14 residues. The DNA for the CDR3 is TGCGCCAGCAGCTTCTTACAGGGTAGCGACGAGCAGTACTTC. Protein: CASSFLQGSDEQYF.

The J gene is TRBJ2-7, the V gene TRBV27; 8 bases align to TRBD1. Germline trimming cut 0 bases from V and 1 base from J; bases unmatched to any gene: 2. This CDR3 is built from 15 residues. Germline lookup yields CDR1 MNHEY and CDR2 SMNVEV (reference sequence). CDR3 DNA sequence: TGTGCCAGCAGTTTATCAGACAGGGGTTCCTACGAGCAGTACTTC. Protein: CASSLSDRGSYEQYF.

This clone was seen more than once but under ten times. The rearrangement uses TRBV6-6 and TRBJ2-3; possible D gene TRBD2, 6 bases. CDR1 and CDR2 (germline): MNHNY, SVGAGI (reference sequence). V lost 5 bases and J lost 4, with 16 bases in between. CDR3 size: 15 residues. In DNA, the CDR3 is TGTGCCAGCAGTCCGGGGGAGCAGGTCGCAGATACGCAGTATTTT. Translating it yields CASSPGEQVADTQYF.

CDR3 DNA sequence: TGTGCCAGCAGTTTATTACTAGCGGTTCAAGAGACCCAGTACTTC. Translation: CASSLLLAVQETQYF. The V call is TRBV28, the J call TRBJ2-5, with 8 bases that match TRBD2. The length of the CDR3 is 15 residues. Trimming cost V 1 base and J 2 bases; bases outside gene matches: 3. Germline values: CDR1 MDHEN, CDR2 SYDVKM. The variable domain in full, with the rest retrieved from reference TRBV28 and TRBJ2-5, is DVKVTQSSRYLVKRTGEKVFLECVQDMDHENMFWYRQDPGLGLRLIYFSYDVKMKEKGDIPEGYSVSREKKERFSLILESASTNQTSMYLCASSLLLAVQETQYFGPGTRLLVL.

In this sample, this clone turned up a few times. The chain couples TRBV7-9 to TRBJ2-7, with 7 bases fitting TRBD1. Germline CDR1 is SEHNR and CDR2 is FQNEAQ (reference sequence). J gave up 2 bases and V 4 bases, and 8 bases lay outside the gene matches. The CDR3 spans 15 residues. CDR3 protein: CASSYRLGQTYEQYF. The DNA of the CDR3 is TGTGCCAGCAGCTATCGACTGGGACAGACCTACGAGCAGTACTTC.

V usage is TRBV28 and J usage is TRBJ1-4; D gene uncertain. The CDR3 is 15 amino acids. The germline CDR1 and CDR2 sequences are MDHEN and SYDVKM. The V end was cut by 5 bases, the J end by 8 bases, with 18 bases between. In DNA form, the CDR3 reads TGTGCCAGCAGTCCGCGGCTGGGAGGGATCGAAAAACTGTTTTTT. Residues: CASSPRLGGIEKLFF.

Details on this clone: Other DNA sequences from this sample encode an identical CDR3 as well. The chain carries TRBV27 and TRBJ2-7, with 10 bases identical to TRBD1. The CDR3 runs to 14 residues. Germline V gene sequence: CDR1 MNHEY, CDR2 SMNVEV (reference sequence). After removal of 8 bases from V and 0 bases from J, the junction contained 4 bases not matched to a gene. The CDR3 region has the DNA TGTGCCAGCTTTCGGACAGGGGGCTCCTACGAGCAGTACTTC. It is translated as CASFRTGGSYEQYF.

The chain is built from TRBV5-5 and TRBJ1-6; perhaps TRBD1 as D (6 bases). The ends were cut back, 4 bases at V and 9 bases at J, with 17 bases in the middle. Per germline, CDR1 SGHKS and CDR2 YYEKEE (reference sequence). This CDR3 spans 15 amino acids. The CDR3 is CASSPGERWVSPLHF. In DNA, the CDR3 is TGTGCCAGCAGCCCAGGGGAGCGGTGGGTTTCACCCCTCCACTTT.

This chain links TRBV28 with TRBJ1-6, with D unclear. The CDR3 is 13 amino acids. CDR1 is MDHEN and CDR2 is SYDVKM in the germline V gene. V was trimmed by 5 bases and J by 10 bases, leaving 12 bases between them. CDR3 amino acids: CASSLLPGSPLHF. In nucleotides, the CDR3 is TGTGCCAGCAGTCTGCTCCCGGGGTCACCCCTCCACTTT.

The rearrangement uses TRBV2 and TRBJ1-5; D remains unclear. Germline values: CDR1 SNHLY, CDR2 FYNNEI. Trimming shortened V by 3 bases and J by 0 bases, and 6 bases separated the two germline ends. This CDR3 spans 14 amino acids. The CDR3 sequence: CASSDSYSNQPQHF. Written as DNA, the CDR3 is TGTGCCAGCAGTGACAGTTATAGCAATCAGCCCCAGCATTTT.

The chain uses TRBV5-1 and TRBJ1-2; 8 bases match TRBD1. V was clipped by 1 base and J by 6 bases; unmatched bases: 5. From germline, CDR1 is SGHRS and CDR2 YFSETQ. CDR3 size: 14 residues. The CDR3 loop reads CASSLRQGAHGYTF. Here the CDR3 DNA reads TGCGCCAGCAGCTTGCGGCAGGGGGCGCATGGCTACACCTTC.

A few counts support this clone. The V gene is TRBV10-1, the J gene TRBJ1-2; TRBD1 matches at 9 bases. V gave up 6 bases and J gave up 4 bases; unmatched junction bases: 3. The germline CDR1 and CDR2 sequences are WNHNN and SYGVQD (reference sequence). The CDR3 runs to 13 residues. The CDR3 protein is CASSPGQGYGYTF. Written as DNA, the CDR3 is TGCGCCAGCAGCCCGGGACAGGGCTATGGCTACACCTTC.

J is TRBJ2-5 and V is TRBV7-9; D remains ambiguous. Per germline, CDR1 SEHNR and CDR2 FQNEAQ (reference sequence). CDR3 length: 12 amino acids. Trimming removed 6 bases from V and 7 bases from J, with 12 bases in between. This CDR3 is CASRINGGTQYF. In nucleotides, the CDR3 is TGTGCCAGCAGGATTAACGGTGGGACCCAGTACTTC.

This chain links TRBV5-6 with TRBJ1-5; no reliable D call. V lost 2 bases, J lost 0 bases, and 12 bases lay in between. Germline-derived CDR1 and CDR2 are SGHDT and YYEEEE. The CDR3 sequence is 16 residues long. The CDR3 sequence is CASSFISDTSNQPQHF. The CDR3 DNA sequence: TGTGCCAGCAGCTTTATTTCAGACACTAGCAATCAGCCCCAGCATTTT.

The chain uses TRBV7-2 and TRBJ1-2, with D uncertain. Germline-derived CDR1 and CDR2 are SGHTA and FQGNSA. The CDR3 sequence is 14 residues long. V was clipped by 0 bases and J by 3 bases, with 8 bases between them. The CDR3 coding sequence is TGTGCCAGCAGCTTAGCTGTGGAGGACTATGGCTACACCTTC. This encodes CASSLAVEDYGYTF.

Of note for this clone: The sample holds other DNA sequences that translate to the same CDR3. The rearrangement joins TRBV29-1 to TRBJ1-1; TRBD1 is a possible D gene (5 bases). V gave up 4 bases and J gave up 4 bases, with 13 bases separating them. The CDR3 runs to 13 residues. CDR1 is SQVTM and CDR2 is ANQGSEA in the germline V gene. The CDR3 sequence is CSVGGQGGTEAFF. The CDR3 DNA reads TGCAGCGTTGGAGGGCAGGGAGGCACTGAAGCTTTCTTT.

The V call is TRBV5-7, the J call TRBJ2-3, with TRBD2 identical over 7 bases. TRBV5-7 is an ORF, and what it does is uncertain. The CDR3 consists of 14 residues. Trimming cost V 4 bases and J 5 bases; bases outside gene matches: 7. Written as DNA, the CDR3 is TGTGCCAGCAGCCCGGGCGGGGGAATAGATACGCAGTATTTT. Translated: CASSPGGGIDTQYF.

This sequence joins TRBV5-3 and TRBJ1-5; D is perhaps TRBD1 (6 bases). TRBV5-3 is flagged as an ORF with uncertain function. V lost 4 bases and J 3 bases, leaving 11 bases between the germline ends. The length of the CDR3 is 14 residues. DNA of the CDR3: TGTGCCAGAAGCAACAGGACAGCCAATCAGCCCCAGCATTTT. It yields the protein CARSNRTANQPQHF.

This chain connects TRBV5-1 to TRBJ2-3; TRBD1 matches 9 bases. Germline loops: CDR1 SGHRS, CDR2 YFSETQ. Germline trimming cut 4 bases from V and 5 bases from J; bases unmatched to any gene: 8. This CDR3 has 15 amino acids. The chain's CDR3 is CASSQGQGGIDTQYF. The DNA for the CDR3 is TGCGCCAGCAGCCAGGGACAGGGAGGGATAGATACGCAGTATTTT. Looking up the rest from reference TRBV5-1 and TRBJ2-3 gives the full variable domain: KAGVTQTPRYLIKTRGQQVTLSCSPISGHRSVSWYQQTPGQGLQFLFEYFSETQRNKGNFPGRFSGRQFSNSRSEMNVSTLELGDSALYLCASSQGQGGIDTQYFGPGTRLTVL.